These 30 T cell receptor beta chains came from one sample sequenced in a study of blood T cell repertoires in COVID-19. The repertoire was sequenced with immunoSEQ multiplex PCR; TCRdb's copy has only in-frame clones and lacks some. The sample comprises approximately 240,000 clones, about nine tenths of which are singletons, and 6% to 7% rests with the top ten. Sequences were obtained from PBMCs or T cells enriched from blood (not recorded which). The source is a young woman with acute COVID-19.

The gene calls are TRBV19 and TRBJ1-1, with a weak D call TRBD1 (5 bases). Germline CDR1 LNHDA, CDR2 SQIVND (reference sequence). CDR3 length: 13 amino acids. Deletions cut 1 base from V and 8 bases from J, with 11 bases between. DNA for the CDR3: TGTGCCAGTAGTATAGTAGGGGTCCGGGAAGCTTTCTTT. This sequence encodes CASSIVGVREAFF.

This chain joins TRBV28 and TRBJ1-5, with D maybe TRBD1 (6 bases). This CDR3 has 15 residues. Germline CDR1 is MDHEN and CDR2 is SYDVKM. V dropped 3 bases and J dropped 7 bases, with 16 bases sitting between them. CDR3 nucleotides: TGTGCCAGCAGTTTCACTACAGGGTCTAGGCAGCCCCAGCATTTT. This sequence encodes CASSFTTGSRQPQHF.

Remarks on this clone: The CDR3 end shows no conserved phenylalanine or tryptophan, and so a read error is likely. The DNA is left out, because the CDR3 cannot be placed on it with certainty; the CDR3 is given as TCRdb lists it. The rearrangement links TRBV28 to TRBJ2-7; the tabulated D call, TRBD1, remains unverified against the DNA. CDR1 and CDR2 from the germline V gene are MDHEN and SYDVKM. With termini counted, the CDR3 has 15 amino acids. The CDR3 is CASSPTRISTGGRGY.

CDR3 in DNA: TGTGCCAGCAGCTCACTAGCGGGAGGGCCTAGAGACTACGAGCAGTACTTC. This gives the protein CASSSLAGGPRDYEQYF. The chain has TRBV7-2 and TRBJ2-7; 13 nucleotides align to TRBD2. The CDR3 is 17 amino acids. Germline assignment: CDR1 SGHTA and CDR2 FQGNSA. The V and J ends lost 4 bases and 3 bases, in that order; junction bases with no gene match: 9.

The chain is built from TRBV6-1 and TRBJ2-3, with D perhaps TRBD2 (5 bases). Germline lookup yields CDR1 MNHNS and CDR2 SASEGT. With 1 base removed from V and 0 bases from J, the gap between germline ends came to 11 bases. CDR3 length equals 16 residues. The CDR3 bases are TGTGCCAGCAGTGAAGTGTGGAGGCAGAGCACAGATACGCAGTATTTT. It specifies CASSEVWRQSTDTQYF.

The genes are TRBV2 and TRBJ1-6, with 7 bases matching TRBD1. V was clipped by 2 bases and J by 3 bases; unmatched bases: 7. Germline CDR1 is SNHLY and CDR2 is FYNNEI. The CDR3 is made up of 17 amino acids. The DNA for the CDR3 is TGTGCCAGCAGTGAATCTTGGGGGACAGTCTATAATTCACCCCTCCACTTT. Residues: CASSESWGTVYNSPLHF.

V and J are TRBV4-1 and TRBJ2-3; the D is unclear. The CDR3 has 16 residues. Germline-derived CDR1 and CDR2 are MGHRA and YSYEKL. V was clipped by 1 base and J by 2 bases, with 13 bases between them. CDR3 DNA sequence: TGCGCCAGCAGCCAAGCGTGCACAAAGAACACAGATACGCAGTATTTT. Encoded protein: CASSQACTKNTDTQYF.

This sequence joins TRBV5-5 and TRBJ1-1; perhaps TRBD1 as D (5 bases). Germline V gene lookup returns CDR1 SGHKS and CDR2 YYEKEE (reference sequence). V was shortened by 0 bases and J by 7 bases, with 13 bases between the two germline ends. This CDR3 has 14 amino acids. The CDR3 DNA reads as TGTGCCAGCAGCTTGGGCAGGGTCCCCAATGAAGCTTTCTTT. It codes for CASSLGRVPNEAFF.

J is TRBJ1-1 and V is TRBV2; 7 bases fit TRBD1. This CDR3 comprises 14 residues. CDR1 is SNHLY, CDR2 FYNNEI, per germline. Germline trimming cut 4 bases from V and 4 bases from J; bases unmatched to any gene: 6. CDR3 bases: TGTGCCAGCAGTGGTATGACAGGGACCACTGAAGCTTTCTTT. Its translation: CASSGMTGTTEAFF.

Remarks on this clone: One end of the junction is discordant with germline, which a read error may explain. The gene calls are TRBV19 and TRBJ2-2; 9 bases are shared with TRBD1. The CDR3 extends over 15 amino acids. The germline V gene encodes CDR1 LNHDA and CDR2 SQIVND (reference sequence). This CDR3 is CASSLDRGMTGELFF. DNA for the CDR3: TGTGCCAGTAGTTTAGACAGGGGGATGACCGGGGAGCTGTTTTTT.

The chain couples TRBV10-2 to TRBJ1-4; 8 nucleotides match TRBD1. CDR3 length: 13 amino acids. Trimming removed 8 bases from V and 4 bases from J; junction bases left unmatched: 3. In germline, CDR1 is WSHSY, CDR2 SAAADI. CDR3 loop: CASRTGSNEKLFF. The CDR3 DNA reads as TGCGCCAGCCGGACAGGGAGTAATGAAAAACTGTTTTTT.

The chain employs TRBV27 and TRBJ1-6; 11 nucleotides match TRBD1. V lost 2 bases and J lost 0; bases outside the gene matches: 3. CDR1 MNHEY and CDR2 SMNVEV come from the germline V gene (reference sequence). The CDR3 is made up of 18 amino acids. CDR3 DNA: TGTGCCAGCAGTTTAGTCGGGACAGGGGGCTCCTATAATTCACCCCTCCACTTT. Protein sequence: CASSLVGTGGSYNSPLHF.

The rearrangement joins TRBV5-6 to TRBJ1-3; no clear D. CDR1 is SGHDT, CDR2 YYEEEE, per germline. Trimming left V 3 bases short and J 4 bases short, with 14 bases between. The CDR3 length is 15 residues. The chain's CDR3 is CASSSLGLNGNTIYF. The CDR3 bases are TGTGCCAGCAGCTCCCTCGGGTTGAACGGAAACACCATATATTTT.

This clone was detected only once. The V and J genes are TRBV7-6 and TRBJ1-2; no reliable D call. Germline CDR1 and CDR2: SGHVS and FNYEAQ. This CDR3 has 16 amino acids. With 2 bases removed from V and 1 base from J, the gap between germline ends came to 14 bases. The CDR3 sequence is CASSLSPGLDNYGYTF. The CDR3, as DNA: TGTGCCAGCAGCTTATCTCCCGGCCTAGATAACTATGGCTACACCTTC.

The chain combines TRBV28 with TRBJ2-7; 8 nucleotides match TRBD1. CDR1 is MDHEN, CDR2 SYDVKM, per germline. This CDR3 has 12 residues. J lost 10 bases, V lost 6 bases, and 8 bases had no gene match. In DNA form, the CDR3 reads TGTGCCAGCAGCCTCGGACAGGGCGAACAGTACTTC. Protein sequence: CASSLGQGEQYF.

The V gene is TRBV6-2 or TRBV6-3, the J gene TRBJ2-7; 8 bases match TRBD1. The V and J ends lost 4 bases and 4 bases, in that order; junction bases with no gene match: 6. This CDR3 contains 14 residues. Germline V gives CDR1 MNHEY, CDR2 SVGEGT. The chain's CDR3 is CASSSAGGLYEQYF. The DNA for the CDR3 is TGTGCCAGCAGTTCCGCAGGGGGCTTGTACGAGCAGTACTTC.

The chain combines TRBV15 with TRBJ1-4; D is ambiguous. CDR3 size: 13 residues. Per germline, CDR1 LNHNV and CDR2 YYDKDF (reference sequence). V dropped 8 bases and J dropped 2 bases, with 9 bases sitting between them. In nucleotides, the CDR3 is TGTGCCACCTTGGATAGCACTAATGAAAAACTGTTTTTT. Protein: CATLDSTNEKLFF.

J is TRBJ2-3 and V is TRBV11-2; D uncertain. Trimming cost V 1 base and J 3 bases, with 14 bases left between them. This CDR3 has 16 residues. CDR1 and CDR2 from the germline V gene are SGHAT and FQNNGV. CDR3 nucleotide sequence: TGTGCCAGCAGCTTAGGGCGTAAGACAAATACAGATACGCAGTATTTT. The encoded protein is CASSLGRKTNTDTQYF. The full variable domain, its missing parts supplied by reference TRBV11-2 and TRBJ2-3, is EAGVAQSPRYKIIEKRQSVAFWCNPISGHATLYWYQQILGQGPKLLIQFQNNGVVDDSQLPKDRFSAERLKGVDSTLKIQPAKLEDSAVYLCASSLGRKTNTDTQYFGPGTRLTVL.

The V gene is TRBV28, the J gene TRBJ1-2; 9 bases are a match to TRBD1. V lost 3 bases, J lost 2 bases, and 1 base stayed unmatched. Looked up from germline, CDR1 is MDHEN and CDR2 is SYDVKM. This CDR3 is 14 amino acids long. CDR3 coding DNA: TGTGCCAGCAGTTTTGGACAGGGGAACTATGGCTACACCTTC. This codes for CASSFGQGNYGYTF.

This sequence joins TRBV6-5 and TRBJ2-2; 7 positions match TRBD1. Germline trimming cut 2 bases from V and 8 bases from J; bases unmatched to any gene: 8. The CDR3 covers 15 residues. Germline CDR1 MNHEY, CDR2 SVGAGI. CDR3 residues: CASSYGAGGWGELFF. CDR3 bases: TGTGCCAGCAGTTACGGGGCAGGGGGATGGGGGGAGCTGTTTTTT.

This chain's CDR3 is CATSDPGQGDYGYTF. The CDR3 DNA reads TGTGCCACCAGTGACCCTGGACAGGGTGACTATGGCTACACCTTC. The rearrangement uses TRBV24-1 and TRBJ1-2, with 8 bases identical to TRBD1. This CDR3 contains 15 residues. V dropped 4 bases and J dropped 3; count of bases not matched to a gene: 6. Germline V lookup: CDR1 KGHDR, CDR2 SFDVKD.

The V and J genes are TRBV6-4 and TRBJ2-2; 8 bases fit TRBD1. This CDR3 is 14 amino acids long. Germline CDR1 MRHNA, CDR2 SNTAGT. Trimming took 5 bases from V and 6 from J; bases not matched to a gene: 5. This CDR3 reads CASSSRGLAGELFF. The CDR3, as DNA: TGTGCCAGCAGTTCCAGGGGGCTGGCCGGGGAGCTGTTTTTT.

This chain joins TRBV28 and TRBJ2-5; D is perhaps TRBD1 (5 bases). Germline CDR1 is MDHEN and CDR2 is SYDVKM. The CDR3 runs to 14 residues. V lost 4 bases and J lost 5, with 14 bases in between. CDR3 in amino acids: CASSYTGRVETQYF. CDR3 bases: TGTGCCAGCAGTTACACAGGCCGGGTGGAGACCCAGTACTTC.

The rearrangement links TRBV9 to TRBJ2-1; 11 bases align to TRBD2. Germline V gene data show CDR1 as SGDLS and CDR2 as YYNGEE. This CDR3 spans 18 amino acids. V shed 0 bases, J shed 4 bases, and the junction held 9 bases outside the gene matches. The CDR3 is CASSVASEGLAVYNEQFF. The CDR3, as DNA: TGTGCCAGCAGCGTAGCATCAGAGGGACTAGCGGTATACAATGAGCAGTTCTTC.

The rearrangement links TRBV3-1 (or the pseudogene TRBV3-2) to TRBJ1-6; no clear D gene. Deletions cut 0 bases from V and 3 bases from J, with 12 bases between. CDR1 LGHDT and CDR2 YNNKEL come from the germline V gene (reference sequence). This CDR3 has 17 amino acids. CDR3 sequence: CASSQDHTAVYNSPLHF. For the CDR3, the DNA is TGTGCCAGCAGCCAAGATCATACAGCCGTCTATAATTCACCCCTCCACTTT.

As DNA, the CDR3 is TGTGCCAGCAGCTTAGGGACAGACTACGAGCAGTACTTC. Residues: CASSLGTDYEQYF. The V gene is TRBV11-3, the J gene TRBJ2-7, with D possibly TRBD1 on 6 matching bases. The V end was cut by 1 base, the J end by 3 bases, with 7 bases between. Germline V gene data show CDR1 as SGHNT and CDR2 as YENEEA. This CDR3 contains 13 residues.

The V gene is TRBV19, the J gene TRBJ2-2; 7 bases are a match to TRBD2. The CDR3 loop spans 15 amino acids. Germline values: CDR1 LNHDA, CDR2 SQIVND (reference sequence). With V trimmed by 7 bases and J by 2 bases, 7 bases remained unmatched. The CDR3 nucleotides are TGTGCCAGTATGATCGGGGGGACCAACACCGGGGAGCTGTTTTTT. As protein: CASMIGGTNTGELFF. Based on the CDR3 plus reference TRBV19 and TRBJ2-2, the full variable domain is DGGITQSPKYLFRKEGQNVTLSCEQNLNHDAMYWYRQDPGQGLRLIYYSQIVNDFQKGDIAEGYSVSREKKESFPLTVTSAQKNPTAFYLCASMIGGTNTGELFFGEGSRLTVL.

CDR3 in amino acids: CASSATSGRPDTQYF. The DNA of the CDR3 is TGTGCCAGCAGCGCCACTAGCGGGAGGCCCGATACGCAGTATTTT. The chain combines TRBV9 with TRBJ2-3, with 12 positions matching TRBD2. Trimming at V came to 3 bases and at J to 6 bases, leaving 5 bases not matched to a gene. Per germline, CDR1 SGDLS and CDR2 YYNGEE. This CDR3 region has 15 residues.

The chain has TRBV3-1 (or the pseudogene TRBV3-2) and TRBJ1-2, with 8 bases fitting TRBD1. CDR1 is LGHDT, CDR2 YNNKEL, per germline (reference sequence). This CDR3 has 14 amino acids. With V trimmed by 1 base and J by 7 bases, 5 bases remained unmatched. The CDR3 DNA reads TGTGCCAGCAGCCAAGCCCGGACAGGGTTTGGCTACACCTTC. Translating it yields CASSQARTGFGYTF.

The chain is built from TRBV27 and TRBJ1-6, with D tentatively TRBD1 (5 bases). The germline V gene has CDR1 MNHEY and CDR2 SMNVEV (reference sequence). This CDR3 contains 16 residues. Deletions cut 5 bases from V and 10 bases from J, with 21 bases between. The chain's CDR3 is CASSPRWARVGSPLHF. CDR3 nucleotide sequence: TGTGCCAGCAGTCCCCGTTGGGCCAGGGTTGGATCACCCCTCCACTTT.